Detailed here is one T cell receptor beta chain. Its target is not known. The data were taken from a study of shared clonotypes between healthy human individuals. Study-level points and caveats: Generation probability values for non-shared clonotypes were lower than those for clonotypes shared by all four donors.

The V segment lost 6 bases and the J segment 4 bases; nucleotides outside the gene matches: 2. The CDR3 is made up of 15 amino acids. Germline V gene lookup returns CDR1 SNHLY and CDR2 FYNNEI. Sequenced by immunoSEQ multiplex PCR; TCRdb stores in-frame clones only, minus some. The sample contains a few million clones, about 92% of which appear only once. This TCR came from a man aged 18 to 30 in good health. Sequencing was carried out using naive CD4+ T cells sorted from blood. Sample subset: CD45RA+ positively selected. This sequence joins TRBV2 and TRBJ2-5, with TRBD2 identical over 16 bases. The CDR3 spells CASRGLAGGTETQYF. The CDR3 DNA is TGTGCCAGCAGGGGACTAGCGGGGGGGACAGAGACCCAGTACTTC.